This TCR beta chain was identified during a study of T cells in Graves' hyperthyroidism and ophthalmopathy. Germline lookup yields CDR1 MNHNS and CDR2 SASEGT. J lost 1 base, V lost 5 bases, and 2 bases had no gene match. The CDR3 is 13 residues long. The study, taken as a whole, reports: Stable hyperthyroidism was told apart from ophthalmopathy by a model built on 13 V-J features. Most thyroid clonotypes with frequency above 0.001 were detected in blood.

Comments on this clonotype: Antigen specificity is unknown.

With duration under 3 months, ophthalmopathy was active: Clinical Activity Score at least 3, NOSPECS at least 4. Amplification yielded TCR beta CDR3 regions, with RNA transcripts as the source. A set of HTBI primers served as the primers for a first-round RT-PCR of the TCR CDR3. Via MiXCR, TCRdb re-called the multiplex PCR reads, giving one row per CDR3 protein. The sample holds hundreds of thousands of distinct CDR3 sequences, 20% to 25% seen once. Sequences were obtained from blood. The chain links TRBV6-1 to TRBJ2-7; 7 nucleotides match TRBD2. The clonotype comes from a woman in her 70s with Graves' ophthalmopathy. CDR3 in DNA: TGTGCCAGCAGTCGGGGGGAGTCCTACGAGCAGTACTTC. Protein product: CASSRGESYEQYF.